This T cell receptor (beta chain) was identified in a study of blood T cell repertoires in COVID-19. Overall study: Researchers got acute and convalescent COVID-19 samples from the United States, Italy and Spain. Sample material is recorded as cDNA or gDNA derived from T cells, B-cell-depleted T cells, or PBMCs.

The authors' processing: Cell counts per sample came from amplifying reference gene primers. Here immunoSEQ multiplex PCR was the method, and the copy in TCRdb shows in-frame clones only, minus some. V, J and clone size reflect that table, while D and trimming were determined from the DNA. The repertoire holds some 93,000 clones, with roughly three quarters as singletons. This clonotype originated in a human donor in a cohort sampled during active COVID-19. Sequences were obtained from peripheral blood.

The CDR3 sequence: CAWSEGEGYSNQPQHF. The CDR3, as DNA: TGTGCCTGGAGTGAAGGGGAGGGGTATAGCAATCAGCCCCAGCATTTT. The V call is TRBV30, the J call TRBJ1-5; maybe TRBD1 (5 bases). Germline lookup yields CDR1 GTSNPN and CDR2 SVGIG (reference sequence). The CDR3 length is 16 residues. Trimming left V 1 base short and J 0 bases short, with 13 bases between.